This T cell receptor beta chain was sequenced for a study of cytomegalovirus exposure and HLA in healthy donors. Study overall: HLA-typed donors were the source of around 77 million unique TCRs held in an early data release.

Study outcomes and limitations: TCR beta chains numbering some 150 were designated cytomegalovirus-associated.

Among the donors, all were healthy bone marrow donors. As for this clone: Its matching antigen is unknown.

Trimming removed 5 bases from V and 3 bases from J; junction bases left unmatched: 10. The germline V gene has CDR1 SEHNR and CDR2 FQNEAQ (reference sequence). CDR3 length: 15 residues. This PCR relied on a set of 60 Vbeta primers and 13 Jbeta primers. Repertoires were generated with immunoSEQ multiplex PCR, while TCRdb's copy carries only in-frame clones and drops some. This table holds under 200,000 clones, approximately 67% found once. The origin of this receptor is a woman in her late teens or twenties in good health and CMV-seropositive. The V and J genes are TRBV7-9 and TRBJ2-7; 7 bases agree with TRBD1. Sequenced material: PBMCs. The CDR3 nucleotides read TGTGCCAGCAGCCAGACCCGGGACAGCCACTACGAGCAGTACTTC. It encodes CASSQTRDSHYEQYF.